The 4 T cell receptor beta chains reported below all come from one sample, sequenced in a study of T cell clonality in common variable immunodeficiency. Only in-frame clones appear in the TCRdb table, and some are missing; sequencing was by immunoSEQ multiplex PCR. The data list about 52,000 clones, none observed once; roughly 5.5% falls to the top ten. Sequenced input: peripheral blood mononuclear cells. All receptors derive from a person between 18 and 75 years old in good health.

This clone was seen ten or more times. The sequenced fragment ends 3 residues before the CDR3 boundary, so the rest is inferred from the germline J gene. The chain recombines TRBV11-3 with TRBJ2-3, with D perhaps matching TRBD1 (6 bases). This CDR3 has 14 amino acids. Germline assignment: CDR1 SGHNT and CDR2 YENEEA. V was trimmed by 5 bases and J by 5 bases, leaving 14 bases between them. The CDR3 spells CASSRDTRGDTQYF. The covered CDR3 bases are TGTGCCAGCAGCCGGGACACCAGAGGAGATACG.

This clone was counted ten times or more. CDR3 in amino acids: CASSFGTPGAEQYF. Incomplete CDR3 DNA: TGCGCCAGCAGCTTTGGGACTCCTGGGGCCGAG. The chain employs TRBV5-1 and TRBJ2-7; D is possibly TRBD2 (6 bases). The read ends 3 residues early relative to the CDR3; the germline J gene fills the gap. Trimming removed 2 bases from V and 6 bases from J, with 15 bases in between. The CDR3 sequence is 14 residues long. Germline V gene lookup returns CDR1 SGHRS and CDR2 YFSETQ.

This clone was observed at least ten times. The read halts 3 residues ahead of the CDR3 end, with the missing end drawn from the germline J gene. The rearrangement links TRBV2 to TRBJ1-1; D is undetermined. Germline CDR1 SNHLY, CDR2 FYNNEI. Trimming cost V 1 base and J 0 bases, with 6 bases left between them. This CDR3 has 14 residues. The CDR3 bases that were read are TGTGCCAGCAGTGAAGTGTCTGTGAACACTGAA. Encoded protein: CASSEVSVNTE. The complete CDR3 sequence is CASSEVSVNTEAFF.

At least ten counts were recorded for this clone. CDR3 sequence reads: CAISESVVDTIYF. CDR3 DNA, as far as it was read: TGTGCCATCAGTGAGTCGGTCGTAGACACC. V is TRBV10-3 and J is TRBJ1-3, with unresolved D. The CDR3 end lies 3 residues beyond the end of the read and is filled in from the germline J gene. Germline values: CDR1 ENHRY, CDR2 SYGVKD. V lost 0 bases, J lost 8 bases, and 8 bases lay in between. The CDR3 loop spans 13 amino acids.